This record looks at one T cell receptor (beta chain) sequence and its context. The data originate from a study of T cell changes during pregnancy in multiple sclerosis. The data were produced by immunoSEQ multiplex PCR, yet TCRdb's version contains in-frame clones alone and is incomplete. The top ten clones hold 2% to 3% of a sample with about 84,000 clones, around 93% of them seen once. The receptor was isolated from a female donor with multiple sclerosis, enrolled in a pregnancy study. The sequencing here drew on peripheral blood, taken in the third trimester of pregnancy.

CDR3 bases: TGTGCCAGCAGCCCGAGCACGAATGAGCAGTTCTTC. Translation gives CASSPSTNEQFF. The V call is TRBV7-2, the J call TRBJ2-1, with no clear D. Trimming removed 5 bases at V and 7 bases at J, with 9 bases between. Germline V CDR1 and CDR2: SGHTA, FQGNSA. CDR3 length equals 12 residues.